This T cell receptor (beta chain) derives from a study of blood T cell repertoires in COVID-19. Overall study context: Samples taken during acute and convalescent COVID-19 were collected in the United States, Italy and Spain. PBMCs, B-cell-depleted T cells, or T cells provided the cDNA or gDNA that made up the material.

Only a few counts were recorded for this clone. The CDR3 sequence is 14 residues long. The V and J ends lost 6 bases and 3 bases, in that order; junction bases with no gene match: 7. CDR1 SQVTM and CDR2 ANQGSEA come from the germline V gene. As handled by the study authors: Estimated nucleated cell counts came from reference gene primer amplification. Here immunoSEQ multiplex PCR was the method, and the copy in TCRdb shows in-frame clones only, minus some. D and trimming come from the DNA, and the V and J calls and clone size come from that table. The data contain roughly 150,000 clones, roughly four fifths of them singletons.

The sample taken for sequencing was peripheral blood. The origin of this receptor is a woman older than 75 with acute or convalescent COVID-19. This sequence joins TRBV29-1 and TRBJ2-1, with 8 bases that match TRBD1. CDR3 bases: TGCAGCGTCGACGCGACAGGGGTCTACAATGAGCAGTTCTTC. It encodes CSVDATGVYNEQFF.